Below are 30 T cell receptor beta chains sequenced from a single sample in a study of T cells in Graves' hyperthyroidism and ophthalmopathy. TCR beta CDR3 sequences were amplified from RNA transcripts. With the HTBI primer set, the TCR CDR3 went through a first round of RT-PCR. TCRdb fed the multiplex PCR reads into MiXCR, producing one record per CDR3 protein. Of a few hundred thousand distinct CDR3 sequences in the sample, about 18% were seen once. The sample was blood. Every receptor here comes from a man aged 35-49 years with Graves' hyperthyroidism.

The chain combines TRBV20-1 with TRBJ2-1, with 7 bases aligning to TRBD1. This CDR3 has 11 residues. J gave up 9 bases and V 6 bases, and 5 bases lay outside the gene matches. Germline V gene data show CDR1 as DFQATT and CDR2 as SNEGSKA (reference sequence). The CDR3 sequence is CSATGQGEQFF. CDR3 coding DNA: TGCAGTGCGACAGGGCAGGGTGAGCAGTTCTTC.

This clonotype has only a few counts. The chain employs TRBV20-1 and TRBJ1-5, with D hard to call. CDR3 length: 14 amino acids. V lost 0 bases, J lost 0 bases, and 6 bases lay in between. CDR1 and CDR2 (germline): DFQATT, SNEGSKA (reference sequence). CDR3: CSARETNSNQPQHF. The DNA for the CDR3 is TGCAGTGCTAGAGAAACCAATAGCAATCAGCCCCAGCATTTT.

The chain's CDR3 is CASSLDASGGELFF. CDR3 coding DNA: TGTGCCAGCTCTCTAGACGCGTCCGGGGGGGAGCTGTTTTTT. The chain carries TRBV6-1 and TRBJ2-2; D uncertain. Trimming took off 8 bases at V and 8 bases at J, with 18 bases between the two ends. Germline CDR1 reads MNHNS; CDR2 reads SASEGT. This CDR3 is built from 14 residues.

This clonotype was counted between two and nine times. This chain joins TRBV20-1 and TRBJ1-3, with D perhaps TRBD1 (5 bases). CDR1 is DFQATT and CDR2 is SNEGSKA in the germline V gene (reference sequence). Trimming took off 0 bases at V and 4 bases at J, with 7 bases between the two ends. This CDR3 is 13 amino acids long. Written as DNA, the CDR3 is TGCAGTGCTAGAGAATGGGGGGGAAACACCATATATTTT. It yields the protein CSAREWGGNTIYF.

The V call is TRBV5-1, the J call TRBJ1-2, with 7 bases matching TRBD1. The CDR3 runs 15 residues. Germline assignment: CDR1 SGHRS and CDR2 YFSETQ. V dropped 0 bases and J dropped 4; count of bases not matched to a gene: 6. DNA of the CDR3: TGCGCCAGCAGCTTGGAAGGGGGCGAGGGCTATGGCTACACCTTC. Residues: CASSLEGGEGYGYTF.

This clonotype has ten or more counts. The J gene is TRBJ2-5, the V gene TRBV7-2, with 11 nucleotides matching TRBD2. CDR3 length: 15 residues. With V trimmed by 5 bases and J by 6 bases, 8 bases remained unmatched. Germline V gene lookup returns CDR1 SGHTA and CDR2 FQGNSA. The CDR3 DNA reads TGTGCCAGCAGCGATGATAGCGGGGGGGCAAAGACCCAGTACTTC. This codes for CASSDDSGGAKTQYF. Drawing the rest from reference TRBV7-2 and TRBJ2-5, the complete variable domain is GAGVSQSPSNKVTEKGKDVELRCDPISGHTALYWYRQSLGQGLEFLIYFQGNSAPDKSGLPSDRFSAERTGGSVSTLTIQRTQQEDSAVYLCASSDDSGGAKTQYFGPGTRLLVL.

With respect to this clonotype: The junction departs from germline at one end; a sequencing error may be responsible. The rearrangement links TRBV5-6 to TRBJ2-3; no firm D call. Germline V CDR1 and CDR2: SGHDT, YYEEEE. The CDR3 runs to 14 residues. The CDR3 loop reads CASSLGVTTDTQNF. For the CDR3, the DNA is TGTGCCAGCAGCTTGGGGGTGACCACAGATACGCAGAATTTT.

The V gene is TRBV7-2, the J gene TRBJ1-1; D gene unclear. Germline values: CDR1 SGHTA, CDR2 FQGNSA. The CDR3 is made up of 15 amino acids. V was clipped by 3 bases and J by 4 bases, with 15 bases between them. The CDR3 loop reads CASSFDPGRGTEAFF. The CDR3 DNA reads TGTGCCAGCAGCTTTGACCCGGGTCGAGGCACTGAAGCTTTCTTT.

Many counts were recorded for this clonotype. The chain carries TRBV12-3 or TRBV12-4 and TRBJ2-7; perhaps TRBD1 as D (6 bases). The CDR3 runs 13 residues. V lost 6 bases and J lost 7, with 16 bases in between. This chain's CDR3 is CASRRRGRWEQYF. Here the CDR3 DNA reads TGTGCCAGCAGGCGCAGGGGACGTTGGGAGCAGTACTTC.

This clonotype has just a few counts. The rearrangement joins TRBV3-1 to TRBJ2-1, with a tentative D call TRBD1 (6 bases). The CDR3 has 15 amino acids. CDR1 and CDR2 from the germline V gene are LGHDT and YNNKEL (reference sequence). Trimming stripped 2 bases from V and 4 bases from J, with 12 bases between. The CDR3 nucleotides read TGTGCCAGCAGCCAAAAGGACAGAGAGTACAATGAGCAGTTCTTC. Translating gives CASSQKDREYNEQFF.

This clonotype was recorded a few times. The CDR3 reads CASSLVSDTEAFF. CDR3 coding DNA: TGCGCCAGCAGCTTGGTCTCAGACACTGAAGCTTTCTTT. The chain joins TRBV5-1 to TRBJ1-1; D not resolved. Germline loops: CDR1 SGHRS, CDR2 YFSETQ. V was clipped by 0 bases and J by 3 bases, with 6 bases between them. The CDR3 is 13 residues long.

The V gene is TRBV6-1, the J gene TRBJ2-5, with TRBD1 as a possible D gene (5 bases). Germline values: CDR1 MNHNS, CDR2 SASEGT. The CDR3 loop spans 12 amino acids. The V end was cut by 5 bases, the J end by 4 bases, with 8 bases between. This chain's CDR3 is CASSLTAETQYF. The CDR3 DNA follows: TGTGCCAGCAGTCTGACAGCAGAGACCCAGTACTTC.

This clonotype has ten or more counts. The genes are TRBV9 and TRBJ1-2, with 8 bases that match TRBD1. The CDR3 is 17 residues long. Unmatched junction bases numbered 11, after V lost 0 bases and J lost 4 bases. Germline CDR1 and CDR2: SGDLS and YYNGEE. CDR3 nucleotides: TGTGCCAGCAGCGTAGCTACAGGACAGGGATCGTTCTATGGCTACACCTTC. It translates to CASSVATGQGSFYGYTF.

At least ten counts were recorded for this clonotype. Written as DNA, the CDR3 is TGTGCCACCAGTGATCCCCGACTAGCCTACGAGCAGTACTTC. Protein product: CATSDPRLAYEQYF. V and J are TRBV24-1 and TRBJ2-7; D is perhaps TRBD2 (6 bases). V was clipped by 3 bases and J by 2 bases, with 10 bases between them. This CDR3 is 14 amino acids long. Germline lookup yields CDR1 KGHDR and CDR2 SFDVKD.

Remarks on this clonotype: Being one base from a much bigger clone, this may be a read error. This chain joins TRBV6-1 and TRBJ2-2; 7 bases align to TRBD1. Trimming removed 6 bases from V and 0 bases from J; junction bases left unmatched: 10. The germline CDR1 and CDR2 sequences are MNHNS and SASEGT. This CDR3 comprises 17 residues. The CDR3 sequence: CASSSRTGAANTGELFF. The CDR3, as DNA: TGTGCCAGCAGCAGTCGTACAGGGGCAGCGAACACCGGGGAGCTGTTTTTT.

Many counts were recorded for this clonotype. CDR3 sequence: CASSQTDNRRTAQYF. CDR3 DNA: TGTGCCAGCAGCCAAACAGACAACAGACGTACCGCGCAGTACTTC. The gene calls are TRBV3-1 and TRBJ2-7, with unresolved D. V lost 2 bases and J 9 bases, leaving 20 bases between the germline ends. The germline gives CDR1 LGHDT, CDR2 YNNKEL (reference sequence). This CDR3 has 15 residues.

This clonotype came up many times. The chain carries TRBV5-1 and TRBJ2-7; a possible D gene is TRBD2 (5 bases). V shed 4 bases and J shed 3 bases, with 17 bases lying between them. The CDR3 contains 15 residues. Germline CDR1 is SGHRS and CDR2 is YFSETQ. CDR3 in DNA: TGCGCCAGCAGCCCCGGACTGTCCCGACTCTACGAGCAGTACTTC. As protein: CASSPGLSRLYEQYF. Drawing the rest from reference TRBV5-1 and TRBJ2-7, the complete variable domain is KAGVTQTPRYLIKTRGQQVTLSCSPISGHRSVSWYQQTPGQGLQFLFEYFSETQRNKGNFPGRFSGRQFSNSRSEMNVSTLELGDSALYLCASSPGLSRLYEQYFGPGTRLTVT.

This clonotype was recorded many times. The chain uses TRBV7-3 and TRBJ2-2, with D perhaps matching TRBD1 (6 bases). CDR3 length equals 18 residues. V lost 5 bases and J lost 4, with 23 bases in between. CDR1 is SGHTA and CDR2 is FQGTGA in the germline V gene. The CDR3 DNA is TGTGCCAGCAGCCTCCTTCCCGGTTTCGGACAGCCCACCGGGGAGCTGTTTTTT. Translating gives CASSLLPGFGQPTGELFF.

V gene TRBV5-1 combines with J gene TRBJ1-2, with 9 positions matching TRBD1. CDR1 and CDR2 (germline): SGHRS, YFSETQ. This CDR3 comprises 16 residues. The V and J ends lost 0 bases and 8 bases, in that order; junction bases with no gene match: 11. Here the CDR3 DNA reads TGCGCCAGCAGCTTGGCTCGAGGGACAGGGAAATACGGCTACACCTTC. This codes for CASSLARGTGKYGYTF.

At least ten counts were recorded for this clonotype. V and J are TRBV20-1 and TRBJ1-5; D is possibly TRBD1 (6 bases). The CDR3 totals 13 residues. Germline assignment: CDR1 DFQATT and CDR2 SNEGSKA (reference sequence). V was cut by 5 bases and J by 0 bases, with 8 bases left in between. The CDR3 sequence: CSARQASNQPQHF. The CDR3 region has the DNA TGCAGTGCTCGACAGGCTAGCAATCAGCCCCAGCATTTT.

This clonotype was observed a handful of times. The genes are TRBV7-3 and TRBJ2-5; 8 nucleotides match TRBD2. Germline V gene sequence: CDR1 SGHTA, CDR2 FQGTGA. V lost 5 bases and J lost 5; bases outside the gene matches: 7. This CDR3 region has 14 residues. The CDR3 nucleotides read TGTGCCAGCAGCCAACGGGGGGGGGGGGAGACCCAGTACTTC. It codes for CASSQRGGGETQYF.

The chain carries TRBV7-9 and TRBJ2-5, with D maybe TRBD2 (5 bases). The V end was cut by 5 bases, the J end by 2 bases, with 12 bases between. In germline, CDR1 is SEHNR, CDR2 FQNEAQ (reference sequence). The CDR3 totals 14 residues. CDR3 nucleotides: TGTGCCAGCAGCGACCGGAGAGGGCAAGAGACCCAGTACTTC. Amino acid sequence: CASSDRRGQETQYF.

This clonotype appeared many times. This chain uses TRBV6-1 with TRBJ1-6, with 7 nucleotides matching TRBD1. Germline assignment: CDR1 MNHNS and CDR2 SASEGT. The V gene end was trimmed by 8 bases and the J gene end by 10 bases; junction bases not matched to a gene: 11. The CDR3 consists of 14 residues. In nucleotides, the CDR3 is TGTGCCAGCTCGATCCAGGGGGAAGTATCACCCCTCCACTTT. It specifies CASSIQGEVSPLHF.

This clonotype was found many times. The chain employs TRBV5-1 and TRBJ1-4, with TRBD1 identical over 8 bases. The CDR3 covers 14 residues. The germline V gene has CDR1 SGHRS and CDR2 YFSETQ. V trimming: 4 bases; J trimming: 6 bases; junction bases outside the gene matches: 5. The DNA for the CDR3 is TGCGCCAGCAGCACCGGACAGGGACATGAAAAACTGTTTTTT. This sequence encodes CASSTGQGHEKLFF. The entire variable domain, with the rest obtained from reference TRBV5-1 and TRBJ1-4, is as follows: KAGVTQTPRYLIKTRGQQVTLSCSPISGHRSVSWYQQTPGQGLQFLFEYFSETQRNKGNFPGRFSGRQFSNSRSEMNVSTLELGDSALYLCASSTGQGHEKLFFGSGTQLSVL.

V is TRBV12-3 or TRBV12-4 and J is TRBJ1-1; tentatively, D is TRBD1 (5 bases). There are 12 residues in the CDR3. V shed 6 bases and J shed 5 bases, with 10 bases lying between them. The CDR3 sequence is CASRIGGTEAFF. Written as DNA, the CDR3 is TGTGCCAGCAGGATTGGGGGGACTGAAGCTTTCTTT.

The CDR3, as DNA: TGTGCCAGCAGCCCGACCGGGACAGCGTACGAGCAGTACTTC. It yields the protein CASSPTGTAYEQYF. The chain joins TRBV7-3 to TRBJ2-7; 7 bases align to TRBD1. This CDR3 has 14 residues. Looked up from germline, CDR1 is SGHTA and CDR2 is FQGTGA. V gave up 5 bases and J gave up 4 bases; unmatched junction bases: 8.

This clonotype was seen at least ten times. The chain combines TRBV30 with TRBJ1-5, with no clear D. Trimming removed 0 bases at V and 2 bases at J, with 11 bases between. This CDR3 region has 15 residues. Germline CDR1 reads GTSNPN; CDR2 reads SVGIG (reference sequence). The CDR3 DNA reads TGTGCCTGGAGTGTCGGAGGGTATGGCAATCAGCCCCAGCATTTT. Translating it yields CAWSVGGYGNQPQHF.

The rearrangement uses TRBV2 and TRBJ2-7; D is uncertain. Germline V gene lookup returns CDR1 SNHLY and CDR2 FYNNEI. V lost 0 bases and J lost 6, with 12 bases in between. The CDR3 covers 14 residues. The CDR3 bases are TGTGCCAGCAGTGAAGCCCACCGGGCCGGCGAGCAGTACTTC. This codes for CASSEAHRAGEQYF.

This clonotype was seen only a few times. This chain uses TRBV10-3 with TRBJ1-5, with D tentatively TRBD1 (5 bases). This CDR3 has 14 amino acids. Germline V gives CDR1 ENHRY, CDR2 SYGVKD. The V end lost 4 bases, the J end lost 7 bases, and 14 bases lay between the germline ends. CDR3 sequence reads: CAISGDRGGQPQHF. In DNA, the CDR3 is TGTGCCATCAGTGGAGATAGGGGTGGGCAGCCCCAGCATTTT.

In its sample, this clonotype was seen many times. The rearrangement uses TRBV20-1 and TRBJ2-3; 10 nucleotides line up with TRBD2. The length of the CDR3 is 12 residues. The junction had 1 base not matched to a gene; V was cut back by 4 bases and J by 6 bases. Germline V lookup: CDR1 DFQATT, CDR2 SNEGSKA (reference sequence). The CDR3 DNA sequence: TGCAGTGCTATTAGCGGGGGGGATACGCAGTATTTT. Translating it yields CSAISGGDTQYF.